Presented here are 13 T cell receptor beta chains from one specimen sequenced in a study of shared clonotypes between healthy human individuals (dated by TCRdb to the early 2020s). Library preparation was by the immunoSEQ multiplex PCR assay. Here the immuneACCESS table is served through TCRdb, limited to in-frame sequences with V and J called. Missing clones are a known gap in these copies; in checked studies unresolved V genes cover under half, and the rest lacks a known reason. Across this sample there are millions of clones, with 85% to 95% seen only once. Jointly, the top ten make up more than 0.1% of the sample. The sample taken for sequencing was naive CD4+ T cells sorted from blood. In light of the paper, this sample's cell subset or site label describes: CD45RA+ positively selected. These receptors were obtained from a man in his late teens or twenties in good health.

The J gene is TRBJ2-2, the V gene TRBV18, with D possibly being TRBD1 (5 bases). The CDR3 sequence is 15 residues long. V was clipped by 5 bases and J by 0 bases, with 10 bases between them. The germline V gene encodes CDR1 KGHSH and CDR2 LQKENI. The CDR3 reads CASSIQGTNTGELFF. The CDR3 bases are TGTGCCAGCTCAATTCAGGGAACGAACACCGGGGAGCTGTTTTTT.

This clone was counted a single time. CDR3 residues: CASSIPGGGQPQHF. CDR3 DNA: TGTGCCAGTAGTATTCCAGGGGGCGGCCAGCCCCAGCATTTT. This chain uses TRBV19 with TRBJ1-5; TRBD1 aligns across 8 bases. Trimming cost V 3 bases and J 7 bases; bases outside gene matches: 5. CDR3 length: 14 amino acids. From germline, CDR1 is LNHDA and CDR2 SQIVND (reference sequence).

The V and J genes are TRBV5-4 and TRBJ1-2, with D maybe TRBD1 (5 bases). V lost 1 base and J 2 bases, leaving 9 bases between the germline ends. The CDR3 runs 14 residues. Germline V gives CDR1 SGHNT, CDR2 YYREEE (reference sequence). In DNA, the CDR3 is TGTGCCAGCAGCTTGTTCGGGACCAACTATGGCTACACCTTC. Protein sequence: CASSLFGTNYGYTF.

The J gene is TRBJ2-3, the V gene TRBV10-3; no firm D call. The V gene's germline CDR1 is ENHRY and CDR2 SYGVKD. This CDR3 has 15 amino acids. V was clipped by 0 bases and J by 3 bases, with 10 bases between them. The CDR3 is CAISESGRRTDTQYF. In nucleotides, the CDR3 is TGTGCCATCAGTGAGTCAGGACGGCGGACAGATACGCAGTATTTT.

This sequence joins TRBV5-1 and TRBJ1-4, with 8 bases lining up with TRBD1. The CDR3 is made up of 16 amino acids. V was clipped by 0 bases and J by 0 bases; unmatched bases: 1. The germline CDR1 and CDR2 sequences are SGHRS and YFSETQ. The CDR3 DNA sequence: TGCGCCAGCAGCTTGGTGGGACAGGCAACTAATGAAAAACTGTTTTTT. This encodes CASSLVGQATNEKLFF.

The chain carries TRBV6-1 and TRBJ1-5, with D possibly matching TRBD1 (6 bases). The V end was cut by 3 bases, the J end by 9 bases, with 18 bases between. From germline, CDR1 is MNHNS and CDR2 SASEGT. The CDR3 totals 15 residues. This CDR3 is CASSDQGLVMLPQHF. The CDR3 nucleotides read TGTGCCAGCAGTGACCAGGGGCTCGTAATGTTGCCCCAGCATTTT.

The chain recombines TRBV28 with TRBJ1-5; D possibly corresponds to TRBD1 (5 bases). From germline, CDR1 is MDHEN and CDR2 SYDVKM. The CDR3 consists of 15 residues. Trimming shortened V by 3 bases and J by 6 bases, and 15 bases separated the two germline ends. This CDR3 is CASSFSAGIGQPQHF. The CDR3 region has the DNA TGTGCCAGCAGTTTTTCGGCAGGGATCGGTCAGCCCCAGCATTTT.

This clone was counted a few times. The chain couples TRBV5-1 to TRBJ1-2; 12 nucleotides match TRBD1. The germline gives CDR1 SGHRS, CDR2 YFSETQ. This CDR3 is 15 amino acids long. The trim removed 4 bases at V and 5 bases at J, leaving 6 bases unmatched. CDR3 sequence: CASSPSGQGAYGYTF. In nucleotides, the CDR3 is TGCGCCAGCAGCCCCTCGGGACAGGGGGCGTATGGCTACACCTTC.

V is TRBV6-6 and J is TRBJ2-7; D may be TRBD1 (6 bases). The CDR3 has 14 residues. Germline CDR1 is MNHNY and CDR2 is SVGAGI (reference sequence). V lost 6 bases, J lost 6 bases, and 18 bases lay in between. The CDR3 DNA reads TGTGCCAGCAGCTCCCGCAGTAGGGGGTCCGAGCAGTACTTC. This encodes CASSSRSRGSEQYF.

This clone was recorded once. The V and J genes are TRBV7-9 and TRBJ2-2, with D possibly TRBD2 on 6 matching bases. The germline V and J ends were trimmed by 5 bases and 0 bases, with 16 bases remaining between them. The CDR3 length is 17 residues. Germline CDR1 is SEHNR and CDR2 is FQNEAQ (reference sequence). The CDR3 bases are TGTGCCAGCAGCCCTCGGGTCGGGAGTCCGAACACCGGGGAGCTGTTTTTT. It specifies CASSPRVGSPNTGELFF.

V and J are TRBV11-2 and TRBJ2-5; 7 bases map to TRBD2. The germline V gene has CDR1 SGHAT and CDR2 FQNNGV. The junction had 11 bases not matched to a gene; V was cut back by 2 bases and J by 2 bases. This CDR3 is built from 17 residues. CDR3 bases: TGTGCCAGCAGCTTACGATGGCTAGCGGAGATTCAAGAGACCCAGTACTTC. Translating gives CASSLRWLAEIQETQYF.

A remark on this clone: At the DNA level, this CDR3 is encoded by other sequences in the same sample as well. The genes are TRBV7-2 and TRBJ1-1; D call uncertain. Per germline, CDR1 SGHTA and CDR2 FQGNSA. This CDR3 comprises 14 residues. Trimming took off 0 bases at V and 2 bases at J, with 7 bases between the two ends. The CDR3 loop reads CASSLAAANTEAFF. For the CDR3, the DNA is TGTGCCAGCAGCTTAGCTGCAGCTAACACTGAAGCTTTCTTT.

The rearrangement uses TRBV18 and TRBJ2-2, with D uncertain. Trimming removed 0 bases from V and 4 bases from J, with 15 bases in between. The CDR3 covers 17 residues. The germline V gene has CDR1 KGHSH and CDR2 LQKENI. The CDR3 DNA reads as TGTGCCAGCTCACCACCGTTTCGTATGTGGAGCACCGGGGAGCTGTTTTTT. This gives the protein CASSPPFRMWSTGELFF.